The 32 T cell receptor beta chains in this list originate from one sample, sequenced in a study of post-analysis software for immune sequencing data. For these receptors, no antigen is known. Prepared TCR beta cDNA libraries contained unique molecular identifiers. TCRdb processed the PCR reads anew with MiXCR; each CDR3 protein has one entry. The table has more than 500,000 distinct CDR3 sequences, roughly 34% seen once. Findings and limits, study-wide: Included in a set of about five TRBV segments more frequent in patients than controls were TRBV5-6, TRBV5-1 and TRBV20-1.

Sequencing was carried out using blood. These receptors were taken from a girl aged 2-17 years with multiple sclerosis.

The chain combines TRBV10-2 with TRBJ2-3; tentatively, D is TRBD2 (7 bases). V was clipped by 4 bases and J by 5 bases, with 19 bases between them. This CDR3 is built from 16 residues. CDR1 and CDR2 (germline): WSHSY, SAAADI. CDR3 nucleotide sequence: TGCGCCAGCAGTGTGGGGACTGGGGGGGCCATAGATACGCAGTATTTT. Residues: CASSVGTGGAIDTQYF.

The J gene is TRBJ2-1, the V gene TRBV24-1; D perhaps matches TRBD1 (6 bases). In germline, CDR1 is KGHDR, CDR2 SFDVKD. This CDR3 is built from 16 residues. The V and J ends lost 4 bases and 2 bases respectively, with 14 bases between them. CDR3 protein: CATSDPGHTTYNEQFF. CDR3 coding DNA: TGTGCCACCAGTGACCCGGGACATACGACCTACAATGAGCAGTTCTTC.

This clonotype was seen a handful of times. This sequence joins TRBV20-1 and TRBJ2-4, with a possible D match to TRBD1 (6 bases). The closer fit of TRBJ2-7 to the DNA end suggests the J call may be wrong. Germline V lookup: CDR1 DFQATT, CDR2 SNEGSKA (reference sequence). The CDR3 has 13 residues. In nucleotides, the CDR3 is TGCAGTGCCGAGGCACAGGGTATCGACGAGCAGTACTTC. It yields the protein CSAEAQGIDEQYF.

This chain uses TRBV10-2 with TRBJ2-7; TRBD2 matches at 7 bases. The germline CDR1 and CDR2 sequences are WSHSY and SAAADI. The CDR3 spans 17 residues. J gave up 5 bases and V 3 bases, and 16 bases lay outside the gene matches. This chain's CDR3 is CASSDPSGLSGGNEQYF. In nucleotides, the CDR3 is TGCGCCAGCAGTGATCCGTCGGGGTTGTCGGGGGGAAACGAGCAGTACTTC.

V is TRBV7-2 and J is TRBJ1-2; D is possibly TRBD1 (6 bases). The CDR3 totals 14 residues. The germline gives CDR1 SGHTA, CDR2 FQGNSA. The V end lost 5 bases, the J end lost 8 bases, and 18 bases lay between the germline ends. In nucleotides, the CDR3 is TGTGCCAGCAGCCCGGACAGTACCACCGGGGGCTACACCTTC. Protein sequence: CASSPDSTTGGYTF.

The chain carries TRBV5-1 and TRBJ1-1; D might be TRBD1 (5 bases). The CDR3 loop spans 15 amino acids. Deletions cut 4 bases from V and 3 bases from J, with 16 bases between. CDR1 is SGHRS and CDR2 is YFSETQ in the germline V gene. The CDR3 bases are TGCGCCAGCAGCCCCAGAGGGGTCAGGGACACTGAAGCTTTCTTT. Translated: CASSPRGVRDTEAFF. The full variable domain, completed using reference TRBV5-1 and TRBJ1-1, is KAGVTQTPRYLIKTRGQQVTLSCSPISGHRSVSWYQQTPGQGLQFLFEYFSETQRNKGNFPGRFSGRQFSNSRSEMNVSTLELGDSALYLCASSPRGVRDTEAFFGQGTRLTVV.

The V call is TRBV5-5, the J call TRBJ2-3, with 11 bases aligning to TRBD2. The CDR3 length is 16 residues. Germline V gene lookup returns CDR1 SGHKS and CDR2 YYEKEE (reference sequence). The ends lost 2 bases at V and 4 bases at J; junction bases unmatched: 6. CDR3 bases: TGTGCCAGCAGCTTCCTAGCGGGGGGCGGGTCAGATACGCAGTATTTT. This codes for CASSFLAGGGSDTQYF.

This clonotype was seen a few times. The V and J genes are TRBV6-1 and TRBJ2-5, with a tentative D call TRBD2 (8 bases). The CDR3 is made up of 18 amino acids. Looked up from germline, CDR1 is MNHNS and CDR2 is SASEGT. V lost 3 bases and J 5 bases, leaving 25 bases between the germline ends. The CDR3 loop is CASSDLGGGLASGETQYF. CDR3 nucleotide sequence: TGTGCCAGCAGTGACTTAGGGGGCGGACTAGCTTCTGGGGAGACCCAGTACTTC.

The sample holds a few counts of this clonotype. CDR3 in DNA: TGCAGTGCTAGAGAGGGTAGCGGGGGCCTCAATGAGCAGTTCTTC. Protein: CSAREGSGGLNEQFF. The V and J genes are TRBV20-1 and TRBJ2-1; 9 positions match TRBD2. CDR1 is DFQATT and CDR2 is SNEGSKA in the germline V gene (reference sequence). The CDR3 runs to 15 residues. V lost 0 bases, J lost 6 bases, and 6 bases stayed unmatched.

V gene TRBV20-1 combines with J gene TRBJ1-2; D is undetermined. CDR1 and CDR2 (germline): DFQATT, SNEGSKA (reference sequence). The CDR3 sequence is 12 residues long. CDR3 coding DNA: TGCAGCAAGTCAGTTGGGAGCTATGGCTACACCTTC. Translation gives CSKSVGSYGYTF.

The chain recombines TRBV20-1 with TRBJ2-7, with 8 bases aligning to TRBD2. The CDR3 extends over 14 amino acids. From germline, CDR1 is DFQATT and CDR2 SNEGSKA (reference sequence). Trimming removed 6 bases from V and 5 bases from J; junction bases left unmatched: 12. The CDR3 bases are TGCAGTGCCCAACGGGGGGGCTCGCCCCACGAGCAGTACTTC. Its translation is CSAQRGGSPHEQYF.

Turning to this clonotype: A read error may produce the germline difference seen at one junction end. This chain links TRBV2 with TRBJ1-2; the D gene is possibly TRBD1 (6 bases). Germline V lookup: CDR1 SNHLY, CDR2 FYNNEI. The CDR3 runs 13 residues. The CDR3 loop reads CASSETGFYGYTF. CDR3 coding DNA: TGTGCCAGCAGTGAAACAGGGTTCTATGGTTACACCTTC.

The CDR3 region is CSATLAGAARREQYF. CDR3 bases: TGCAGTGCGACACTAGCGGGGGCTGCCCGACGGGAGCAGTACTTC. The V and J genes are TRBV20-1 and TRBJ2-5; 11 bases agree with TRBD2. The CDR3 sequence is 15 residues long. The germline CDR1 and CDR2 sequences are DFQATT and SNEGSKA (reference sequence). After removal of 6 bases from V and 11 bases from J, the junction contained 17 bases not matched to a gene.

V is TRBV27 and J is TRBJ2-1, with 7 bases aligning to TRBD1. The CDR3 consists of 16 residues. V lost 6 bases to trimming and J lost 1 base; unmatched junction nucleotides: 9. The germline V gene has CDR1 MNHEY and CDR2 SMNVEV (reference sequence). The CDR3 sequence: CASRNLPGQSYNEQFF. The CDR3 DNA is TGTGCCAGCAGAAATCTCCCGGGACAGTCCTACAATGAGCAGTTCTTC.

The chain recombines TRBV20-1 with TRBJ1-1, with 8 bases fitting TRBD1. J was trimmed by 7 bases and V by 1 base; bases with no gene match: 5. From germline, CDR1 is DFQATT and CDR2 SNEGSKA (reference sequence). This CDR3 contains 13 residues. DNA for the CDR3: TGCAGTGCTAGAGCAACCGGGACAGGTGAAGCTTTCTTT. Translating gives CSARATGTGEAFF.

This clonotype has at least ten counts. CDR3 DNA sequence: TGTGCCAGCAGCCCCCAGGGAGGGAGCAATCAGCCCCAGCATTTT. This translates into CASSPQGGSNQPQHF. This chain links TRBV28 with TRBJ1-5; weak D call: TRBD1 (5 bases). CDR3 length equals 15 residues. The V gene lost 6 bases and the J gene lost 1 base, with 13 bases spanning the gap. Germline V gene lookup returns CDR1 MDHEN and CDR2 SYDVKM.

This chain connects TRBV5-1 to TRBJ2-7; no definite D call. Looked up from germline, CDR1 is SGHRS and CDR2 is YFSETQ. This CDR3 has 15 residues. Trimming shortened V by 1 base and J by 7 bases, and 18 bases separated the two germline ends. The CDR3 loop reads CASSLPAQVANEQYF. CDR3 in DNA: TGCGCCAGCAGCTTGCCGGCCCAGGTGGCTAATGAGCAGTACTTC.

The chain joins TRBV5-6 to TRBJ2-1; 10 bases map to TRBD1. V lost 7 bases to trimming and J lost 4 bases; unmatched junction nucleotides: 5. Germline CDR1 SGHDT, CDR2 YYEEEE. This CDR3 has 14 residues. For the CDR3, the DNA is TGTGCCAGCTTAGACAGGGGGCGGTACAATGAGCAGTTCTTC. Protein product: CASLDRGRYNEQFF.

There are a few counts of this clonotype. This chain uses TRBV18 with TRBJ2-7, with D possibly matching TRBD1 (7 bases). The CDR3 is 16 residues long. V was shortened by 1 base and J by 3 bases, with 16 bases between the two germline ends. CDR1 is KGHSH, CDR2 LQKENI, per germline. The CDR3 protein is CASSPLQGRRSYEQYF. CDR3 nucleotides: TGTGCCAGCTCACCACTACAGGGGAGGAGGAGCTACGAGCAGTACTTC. The variable domain in full, completed from reference TRBV18 and TRBJ2-7, reads NAGVMQNPRHLVRRRGQEARLRCSPMKGHSHVYWYRQLPEEGLKFMVYLQKENIIDESGMPKERFSAEFPKEGPSILRIQQVVRGDSAAYFCASSPLQGRRSYEQYFGPGTRLTVT.

The chain is built from TRBV7-9 and TRBJ2-3, with 9 bases identical to TRBD1. Germline V gene data show CDR1 as SEHNR and CDR2 as FQNEAQ (reference sequence). CDR3 length equals 12 residues. V lost 4 bases, J lost 8 bases, and 1 base stayed unmatched. This CDR3 reads CASSSDRGTQYF. The CDR3 bases are TGTGCCAGCAGCTCGGACAGGGGTACGCAGTATTTT.

Worth noting for this clonotype: At one boundary the junction diverges from the germline segment, which might be a read error. V is TRBV20-1 and J is TRBJ1-2; 8 bases agree with TRBD1. Germline V gives CDR1 DFQATT, CDR2 SNEGSKA (reference sequence). The CDR3 has 12 residues. The CDR3 nucleotides are TGCAGTGCCACAGGGGGTAACTATGACTACACCTTC. This encodes CSATGGNYDYTF.

The chain has TRBV5-1 and TRBJ1-2; 8 positions agree with TRBD1. CDR3 length: 14 amino acids. Germline assignment: CDR1 SGHRS and CDR2 YFSETQ. The V and J ends lost 4 bases and 4 bases, in that order; junction bases with no gene match: 6. For the CDR3, the DNA is TGCGCCAGCAGCACCGGACAGGGAAGCTATGGCTACACCTTC. Translating gives CASSTGQGSYGYTF.

This chain joins TRBV3-1 and TRBJ1-2; tentatively, D is TRBD1 (5 bases). V dropped 1 base and J dropped 8 bases, with 14 bases sitting between them. This CDR3 contains 14 residues. In germline, CDR1 is LGHDT, CDR2 YNNKEL (reference sequence). The chain's CDR3 is CASSQGGADDGYTF. Here the CDR3 DNA reads TGTGCCAGCAGCCAAGGAGGGGCCGATGACGGCTACACCTTC.

The genes are TRBV20-1 and TRBJ2-5, with D tentatively TRBD2 (5 bases). Germline-derived CDR1 and CDR2 are DFQATT and SNEGSKA (reference sequence). V was pared by 0 bases and J by 4 bases, with 15 bases between. CDR3 length equals 15 residues. CDR3 in amino acids: CSARERRVPPETQYF. The CDR3, as DNA: TGCAGTGCTAGAGAGAGGCGGGTCCCGCCAGAGACCCAGTACTTC.

This clonotype was observed a handful of times. The chain joins TRBV2 to TRBJ2-6; D unclear. Germline CDR1 is SNHLY and CDR2 is FYNNEI. The CDR3 totals 15 residues. V gave up 4 bases and J gave up 0 bases, with 7 bases separating them. CDR3: CASSVISSGANVLTF. For the CDR3, the DNA is TGTGCCAGCAGTGTGATCAGCTCTGGGGCCAACGTCCTGACTTTC.

This clonotype has just a few counts. V and J are TRBV12-3 or TRBV12-4 and TRBJ1-5; D is unresolved. The CDR3 is 14 amino acids. Trimming pared 1 base from V and 2 bases from J, leaving 6 bases between. CDR3 amino acids: CASSLEQRNQPQHF. CDR3 bases: TGTGCCAGCAGTTTAGAGCAGCGCAATCAGCCCCAGCATTTT.

V usage is TRBV4-1 and J usage is TRBJ1-2; D might be TRBD1 (6 bases). This CDR3 comprises 18 residues. In germline, CDR1 is MGHRA, CDR2 YSYEKL. Trimming cost V 3 bases and J 4 bases, with 24 bases left between them. CDR3 in amino acids: CASSQDFTGNRNLYGYTF. The CDR3 nucleotides are TGCGCCAGCAGCCAGGATTTCACAGGGAACCGTAATCTCTATGGCTACACCTTC.

The chain's CDR3 is CATSDSGGVTEAFF. The CDR3 coding sequence is TGTGCCACCAGTGATTCTGGGGGGGTAACTGAAGCTTTCTTT. The rearrangement links TRBV24-1 to TRBJ1-1; D perhaps matches TRBD1 (5 bases). There are 14 residues in the CDR3. Germline CDR1 KGHDR, CDR2 SFDVKD. Trimming took off 2 bases at V and 5 bases at J, with 11 bases between the two ends.

V is TRBV20-1 and J is TRBJ2-1; unclear D gene. V was clipped by 6 bases and J by 15 bases, with 21 bases between them. The germline gives CDR1 DFQATT, CDR2 SNEGSKA (reference sequence). This CDR3 comprises 12 residues. The DNA for the CDR3 is TGCAGTGCCTCCCCCGTCCCTAGTGTTCTGTTCTTC. The encoded protein is CSASPVPSVLFF.

The chain is built from TRBV5-1 and TRBJ2-3, with D unresolved. The V end was cut by 4 bases, the J end by 6 bases, with 15 bases between. CDR3 size: 14 residues. The germline V gene has CDR1 SGHRS and CDR2 YFSETQ. CDR3 coding DNA: TGCGCCAGCAGCGTGGAAGGCGGTCGGGATACGCAGTATTTT. Protein sequence: CASSVEGGRDTQYF.

V and J are TRBV20-1 and TRBJ2-7; tentatively, D is TRBD2 (6 bases). Trimming shortened V by 3 bases and J by 2 bases, and 11 bases separated the two germline ends. CDR1 and CDR2 (germline): DFQATT, SNEGSKA (reference sequence). This CDR3 contains 13 residues. CDR3 in DNA: TGCAGTGCTAGGGGGGGAGTAGCCTACGAGCAGTACTTC. Protein product: CSARGGVAYEQYF.

The chain has TRBV20-1 and TRBJ2-5, with a possible D match to TRBD2 (6 bases). Trimming pared 0 bases from V and 4 bases from J, leaving 15 bases between. Germline CDR1 DFQATT, CDR2 SNEGSKA (reference sequence). The CDR3 covers 15 residues. CDR3 sequence reads: CSARDPRGPGETQYF. The DNA of the CDR3 is TGCAGTGCTAGAGATCCGCGGGGACCCGGAGAGACCCAGTACTTC.